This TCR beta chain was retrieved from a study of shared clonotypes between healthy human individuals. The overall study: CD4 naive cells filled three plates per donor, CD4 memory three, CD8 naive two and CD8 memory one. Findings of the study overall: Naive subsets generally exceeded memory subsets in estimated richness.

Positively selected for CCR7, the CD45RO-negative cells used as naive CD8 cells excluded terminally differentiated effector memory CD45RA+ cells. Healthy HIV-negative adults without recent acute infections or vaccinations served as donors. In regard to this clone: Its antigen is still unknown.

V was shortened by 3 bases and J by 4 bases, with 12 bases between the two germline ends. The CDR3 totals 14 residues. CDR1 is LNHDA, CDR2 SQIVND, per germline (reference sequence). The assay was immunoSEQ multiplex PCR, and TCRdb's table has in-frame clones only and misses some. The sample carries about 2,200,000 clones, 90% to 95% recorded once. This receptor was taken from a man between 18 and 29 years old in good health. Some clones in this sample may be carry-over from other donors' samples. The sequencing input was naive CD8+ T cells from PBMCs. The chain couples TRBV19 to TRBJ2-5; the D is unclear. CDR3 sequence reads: CASSIPGWSETQYF. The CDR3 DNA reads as TGTGCCAGTAGTATCCCAGGTTGGTCAGAGACCCAGTACTTC.